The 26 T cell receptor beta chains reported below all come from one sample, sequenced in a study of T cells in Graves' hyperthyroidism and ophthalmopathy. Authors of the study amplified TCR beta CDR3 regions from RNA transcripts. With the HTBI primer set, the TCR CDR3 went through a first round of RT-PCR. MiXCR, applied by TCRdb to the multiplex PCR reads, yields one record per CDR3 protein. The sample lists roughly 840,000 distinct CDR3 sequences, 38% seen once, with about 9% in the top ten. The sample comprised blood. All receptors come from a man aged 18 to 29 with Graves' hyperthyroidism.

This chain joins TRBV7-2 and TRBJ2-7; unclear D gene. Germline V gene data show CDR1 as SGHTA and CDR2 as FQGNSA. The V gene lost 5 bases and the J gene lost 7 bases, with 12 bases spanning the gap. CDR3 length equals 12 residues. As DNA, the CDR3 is TGTGCCAGCAGCCCAGACGCGGATGAGCAGTACTTC. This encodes CASSPDADEQYF.

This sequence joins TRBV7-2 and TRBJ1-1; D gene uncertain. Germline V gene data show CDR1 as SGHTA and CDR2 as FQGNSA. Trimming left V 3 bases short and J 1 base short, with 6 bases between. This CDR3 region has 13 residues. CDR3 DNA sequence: TGTGCCAGCAGCTTCCCCAGGAACACTGAAGCTTTCTTT. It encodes CASSFPRNTEAFF.

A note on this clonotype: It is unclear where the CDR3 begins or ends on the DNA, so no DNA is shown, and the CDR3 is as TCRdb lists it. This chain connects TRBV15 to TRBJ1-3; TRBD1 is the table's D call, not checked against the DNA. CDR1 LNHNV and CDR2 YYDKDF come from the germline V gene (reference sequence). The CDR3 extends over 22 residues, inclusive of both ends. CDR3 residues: CATSTRKTGNTEAFFGQGTIYF.

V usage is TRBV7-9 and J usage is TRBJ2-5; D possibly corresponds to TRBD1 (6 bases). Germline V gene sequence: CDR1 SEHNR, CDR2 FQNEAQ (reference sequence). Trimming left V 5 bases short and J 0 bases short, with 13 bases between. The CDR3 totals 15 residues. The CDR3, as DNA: TGTGCCAGCAGCCCCAAGAGGGGGAACCAAGAGACCCAGTACTTC. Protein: CASSPKRGNQETQYF.

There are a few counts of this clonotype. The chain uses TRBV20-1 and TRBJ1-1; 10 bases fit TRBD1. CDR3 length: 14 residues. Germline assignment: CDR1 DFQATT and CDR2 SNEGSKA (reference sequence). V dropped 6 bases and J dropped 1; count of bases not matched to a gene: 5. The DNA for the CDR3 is TGCAGTGCGCCGGGACAGGGGACGAACACTGAAGCTTTCTTT. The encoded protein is CSAPGQGTNTEAFF.

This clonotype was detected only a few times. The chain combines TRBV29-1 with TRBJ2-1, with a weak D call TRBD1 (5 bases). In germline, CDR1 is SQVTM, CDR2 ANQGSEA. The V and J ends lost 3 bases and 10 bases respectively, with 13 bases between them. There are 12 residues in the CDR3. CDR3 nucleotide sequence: TGCAGCGTTGATCCCCAGGGTCGAGAGCAGTTCTTC. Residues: CSVDPQGREQFF.

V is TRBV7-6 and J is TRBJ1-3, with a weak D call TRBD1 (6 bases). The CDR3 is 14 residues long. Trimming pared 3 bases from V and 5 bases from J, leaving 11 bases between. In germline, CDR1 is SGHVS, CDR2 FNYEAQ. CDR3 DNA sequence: TGTGCCAGCAGCTTGAGAGGGGGGAGAAACACCATATATTTT. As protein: CASSLRGGRNTIYF.

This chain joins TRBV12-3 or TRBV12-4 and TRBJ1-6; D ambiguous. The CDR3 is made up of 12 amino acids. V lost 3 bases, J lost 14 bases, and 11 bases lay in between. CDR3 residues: CASSFPRRTLHF. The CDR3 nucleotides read TGTGCCAGCAGTTTCCCCCGGCGAACCCTCCACTTT.

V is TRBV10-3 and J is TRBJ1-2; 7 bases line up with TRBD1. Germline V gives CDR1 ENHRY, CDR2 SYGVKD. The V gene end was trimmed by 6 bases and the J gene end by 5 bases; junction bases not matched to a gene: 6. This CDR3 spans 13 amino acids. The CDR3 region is CAIRTGTDYGYTF. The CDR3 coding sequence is TGTGCCATCAGGACCGGGACAGATTATGGCTACACCTTC.

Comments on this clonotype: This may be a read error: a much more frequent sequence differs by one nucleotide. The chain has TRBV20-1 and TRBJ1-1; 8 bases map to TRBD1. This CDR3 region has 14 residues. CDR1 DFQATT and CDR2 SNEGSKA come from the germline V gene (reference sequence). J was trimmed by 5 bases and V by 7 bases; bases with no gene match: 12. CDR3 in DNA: TGCAGTGTTATTGCAGGGGGCGCGAGGACTGAAGCTTTCTTT. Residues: CSVIAGGARTEAFF.

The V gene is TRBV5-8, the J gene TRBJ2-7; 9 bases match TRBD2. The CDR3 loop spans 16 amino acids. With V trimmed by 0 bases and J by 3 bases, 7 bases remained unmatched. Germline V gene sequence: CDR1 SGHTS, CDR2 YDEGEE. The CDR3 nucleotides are TGTGCCAGCAGCTTGGGGCGGGAGGGTTCACGCTACGAGCAGTACTTC. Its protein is CASSLGREGSRYEQYF.

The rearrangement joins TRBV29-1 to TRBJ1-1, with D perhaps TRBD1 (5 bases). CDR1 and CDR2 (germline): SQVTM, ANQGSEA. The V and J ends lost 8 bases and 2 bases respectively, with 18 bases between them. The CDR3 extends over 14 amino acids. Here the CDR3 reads CSSLGTTANTEAFF. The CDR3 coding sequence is TGCAGCAGCTTGGGTACGACAGCTAACACTGAAGCTTTCTTT.

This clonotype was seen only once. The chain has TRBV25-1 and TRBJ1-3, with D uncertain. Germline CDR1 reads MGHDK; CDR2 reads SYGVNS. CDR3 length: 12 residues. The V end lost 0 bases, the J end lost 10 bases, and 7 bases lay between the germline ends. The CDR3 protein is CASSEYGETIYF. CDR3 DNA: TGTGCCAGCAGTGAATATGGAGAGACCATATATTTT.

This CDR3 is CASSNGRTQYF. In nucleotides, the CDR3 is TGTGCCAGCAGCAACGGGAGAACCCAGTACTTC. The gene calls are TRBV7-8 and TRBJ2-5; TRBD2 might be the D (6 bases). Germline V CDR1 and CDR2: SGHVS, FQNEAQ. The CDR3 contains 11 residues. Between the trimmed V and J ends, which lost 5 bases and 8 bases, there was a span of 9 bases.

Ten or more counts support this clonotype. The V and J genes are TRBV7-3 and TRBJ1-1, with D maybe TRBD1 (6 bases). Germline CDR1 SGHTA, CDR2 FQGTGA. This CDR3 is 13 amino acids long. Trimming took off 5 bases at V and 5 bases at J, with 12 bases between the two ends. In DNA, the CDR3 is TGTGCCAGCAGCCCAGGGACATCGACTGAAGCTTTCTTT. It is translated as CASSPGTSTEAFF.

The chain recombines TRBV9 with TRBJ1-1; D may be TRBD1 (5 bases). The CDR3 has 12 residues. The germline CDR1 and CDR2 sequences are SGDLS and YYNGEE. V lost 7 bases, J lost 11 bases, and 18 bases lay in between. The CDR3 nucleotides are TGTGCCAGCTCACCCGGGACGTTACGTGCTTTCTTT. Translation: CASSPGTLRAFF.

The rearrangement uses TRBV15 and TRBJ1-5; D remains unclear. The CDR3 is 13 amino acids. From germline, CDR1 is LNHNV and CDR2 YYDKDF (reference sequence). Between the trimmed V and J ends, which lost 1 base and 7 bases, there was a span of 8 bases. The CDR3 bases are TGTGCCACCAGCAGAGGCGCAGGCCAGCCCCAGCATTTT. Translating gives CATSRGAGQPQHF. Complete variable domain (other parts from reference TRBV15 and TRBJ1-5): DAMVIQNPRYQVTQFGKPVTLSCSQTLNHNVMYWYQQKSSQAPKLLFHYYDKDFNNEADTPDNFQSRRPNTSFCFLDIRSPGLGDTAMYLCATSRGAGQPQHFGDGTRLSIL.

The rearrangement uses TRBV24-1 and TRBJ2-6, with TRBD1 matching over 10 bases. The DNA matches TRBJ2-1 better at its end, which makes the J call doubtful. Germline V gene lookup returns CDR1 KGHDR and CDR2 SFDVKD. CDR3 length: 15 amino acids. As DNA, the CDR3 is TGTGCCACCAGTGGGGGACAGGGGATCTACAATGAGCAGTTCTTC. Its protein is CATSGGQGIYNEQFF.

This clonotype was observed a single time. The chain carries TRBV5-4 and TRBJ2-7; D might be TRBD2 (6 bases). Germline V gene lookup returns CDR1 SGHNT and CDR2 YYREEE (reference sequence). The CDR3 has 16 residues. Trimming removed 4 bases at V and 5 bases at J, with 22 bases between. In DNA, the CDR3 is TGTGCCAGCAGCCGGGATGGGGACTGGCCTCTGGACGAGCAGTACTTC. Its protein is CASSRDGDWPLDEQYF.

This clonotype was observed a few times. CDR3 sequence reads: CASSSPGLAAYEQYF. In DNA form, the CDR3 reads TGTGCCAGCAGCTCTCCGGGACTAGCGGCATACGAGCAGTACTTC. The chain uses TRBV7-2 and TRBJ2-7; 11 nucleotides line up with TRBD2. CDR3 length: 15 residues. V lost 4 bases and J lost 4; bases outside the gene matches: 6. Germline lookup yields CDR1 SGHTA and CDR2 FQGNSA.

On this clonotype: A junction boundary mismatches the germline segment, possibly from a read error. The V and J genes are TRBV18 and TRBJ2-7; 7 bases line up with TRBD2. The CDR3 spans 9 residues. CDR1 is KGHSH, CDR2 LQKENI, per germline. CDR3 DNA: TGTGCCAGCTCACCAACTAGCGATTTC. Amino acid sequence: CASSPTSDF.

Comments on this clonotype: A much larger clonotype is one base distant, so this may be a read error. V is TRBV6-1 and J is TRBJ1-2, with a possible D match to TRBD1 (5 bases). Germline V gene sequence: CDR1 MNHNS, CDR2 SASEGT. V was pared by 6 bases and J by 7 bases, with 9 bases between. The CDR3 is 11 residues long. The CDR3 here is CASRSGFGYTF. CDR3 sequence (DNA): TGTGCCAGCAGGTCAGGGTTTGGCTACACCTTC.

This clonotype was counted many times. CDR3 residues: CASSLEWGSYGYTF. The DNA for the CDR3 is TGCGCCAGCAGCTTGGAATGGGGTAGCTATGGCTACACCTTC. This chain uses TRBV5-1 with TRBJ1-2, with D uncertain. Per germline, CDR1 SGHRS and CDR2 YFSETQ. V was trimmed by 0 bases and J by 4 bases, leaving 10 bases between them. CDR3 length: 14 amino acids.

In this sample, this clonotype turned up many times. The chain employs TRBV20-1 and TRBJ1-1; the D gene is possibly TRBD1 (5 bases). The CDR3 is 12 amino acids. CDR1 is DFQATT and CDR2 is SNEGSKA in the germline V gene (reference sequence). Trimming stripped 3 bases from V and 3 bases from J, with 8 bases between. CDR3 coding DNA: TGCAGTGCTAGGGCGGGGGACACTGAAGCTTTCTTT. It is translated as CSARAGDTEAFF.

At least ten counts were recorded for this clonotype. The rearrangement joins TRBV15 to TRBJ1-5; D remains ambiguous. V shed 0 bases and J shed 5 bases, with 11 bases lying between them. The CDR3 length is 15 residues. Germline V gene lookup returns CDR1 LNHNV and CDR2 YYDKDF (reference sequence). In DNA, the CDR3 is TGTGCCACCAGCAGAGATCTCGGCCTAGATCAGCCCCAGCATTTT. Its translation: CATSRDLGLDQPQHF.

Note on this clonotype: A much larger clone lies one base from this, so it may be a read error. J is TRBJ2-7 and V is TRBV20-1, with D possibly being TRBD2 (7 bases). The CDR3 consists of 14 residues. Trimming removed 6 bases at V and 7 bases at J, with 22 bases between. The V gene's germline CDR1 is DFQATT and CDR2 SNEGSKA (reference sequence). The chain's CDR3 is CSATSGGAGKEQYF. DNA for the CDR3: TGCAGTGCCACGAGTGGGGGGGCAGGGAAGGAGCAGTACTTC.